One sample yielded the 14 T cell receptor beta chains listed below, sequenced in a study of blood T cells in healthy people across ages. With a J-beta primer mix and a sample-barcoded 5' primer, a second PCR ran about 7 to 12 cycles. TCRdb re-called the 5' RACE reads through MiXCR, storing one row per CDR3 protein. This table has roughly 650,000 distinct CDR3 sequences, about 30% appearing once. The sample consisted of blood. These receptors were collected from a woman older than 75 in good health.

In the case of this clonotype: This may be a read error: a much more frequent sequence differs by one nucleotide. CDR3 amino acids: CASSPLAGGQDTQYF. The CDR3 DNA sequence: TGTGCCAGCAGTCCACTAGCGGGGGGGCAAGATACGCAGTATTTT. The chain couples TRBV12-3 or TRBV12-4 to TRBJ2-3, with 13 bases identical to TRBD2. The CDR3 has 15 amino acids. V shed 5 bases and J 5 bases; nucleotides not matched to a gene: 4.

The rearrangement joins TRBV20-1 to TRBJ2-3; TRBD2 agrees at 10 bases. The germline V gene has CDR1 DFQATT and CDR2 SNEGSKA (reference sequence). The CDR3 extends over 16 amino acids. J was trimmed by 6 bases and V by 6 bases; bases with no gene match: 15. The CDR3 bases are TGCAGTGCCATTGGCCCTAGCGGGGGCCCCCCCGATACGCAGTATTTT. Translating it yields CSAIGPSGGPPDTQYF.

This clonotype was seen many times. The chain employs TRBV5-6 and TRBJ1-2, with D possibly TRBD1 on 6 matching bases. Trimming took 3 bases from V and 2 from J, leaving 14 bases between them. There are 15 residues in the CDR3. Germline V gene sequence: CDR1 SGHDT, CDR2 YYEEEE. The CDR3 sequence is CASSSPGTSNYGYTF. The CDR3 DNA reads TGTGCCAGCAGCTCCCCCGGGACAAGCAACTATGGCTACACCTTC.

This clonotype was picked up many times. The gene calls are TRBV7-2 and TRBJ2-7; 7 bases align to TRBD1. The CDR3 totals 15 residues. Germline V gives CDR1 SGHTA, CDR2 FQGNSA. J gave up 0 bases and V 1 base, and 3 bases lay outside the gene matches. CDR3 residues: CASSLVGQASYEQYF. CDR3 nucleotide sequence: TGTGCCAGCAGCTTAGTTGGACAGGCCTCCTACGAGCAGTACTTC.

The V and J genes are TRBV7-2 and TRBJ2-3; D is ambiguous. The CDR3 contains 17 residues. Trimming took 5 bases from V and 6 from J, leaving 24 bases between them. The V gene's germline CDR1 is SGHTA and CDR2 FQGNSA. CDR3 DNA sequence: TGTGCCAGCAGCAATCCCACCCGGTACGGAAGTTGGGATACGCAGTATTTT. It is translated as CASSNPTRYGSWDTQYF. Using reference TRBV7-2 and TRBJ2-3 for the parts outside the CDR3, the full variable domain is GAGVSQSPSNKVTEKGKDVELRCDPISGHTALYWYRQSLGQGLEFLIYFQGNSAPDKSGLPSDRFSAERTGGSVSTLTIQRTQQEDSAVYLCASSNPTRYGSWDTQYFGPGTRLTVL.

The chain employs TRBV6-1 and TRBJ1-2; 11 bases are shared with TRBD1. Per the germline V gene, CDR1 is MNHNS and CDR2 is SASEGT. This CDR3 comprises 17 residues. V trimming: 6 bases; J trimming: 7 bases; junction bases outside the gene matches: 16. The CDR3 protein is CASRPSGTGGTPAGYTF. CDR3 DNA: TGTGCCAGCAGGCCGTCCGGGACAGGGGGAACTCCGGCTGGCTACACCTTC.

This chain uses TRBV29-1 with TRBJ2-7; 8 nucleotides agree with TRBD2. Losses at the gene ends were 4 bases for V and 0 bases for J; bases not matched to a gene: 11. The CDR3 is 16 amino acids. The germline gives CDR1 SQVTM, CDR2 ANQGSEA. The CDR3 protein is CSVAQRERRYSYEQYF. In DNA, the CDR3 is TGCAGCGTTGCTCAGCGGGAGAGGCGGTACTCCTACGAGCAGTACTTC.

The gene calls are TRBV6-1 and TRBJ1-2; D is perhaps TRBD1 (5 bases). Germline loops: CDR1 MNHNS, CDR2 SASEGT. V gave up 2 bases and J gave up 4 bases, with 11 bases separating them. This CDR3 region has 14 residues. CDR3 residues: CASSEIPGTYGYTF. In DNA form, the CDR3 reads TGTGCCAGCAGTGAAATTCCAGGGACCTATGGCTACACCTTC.

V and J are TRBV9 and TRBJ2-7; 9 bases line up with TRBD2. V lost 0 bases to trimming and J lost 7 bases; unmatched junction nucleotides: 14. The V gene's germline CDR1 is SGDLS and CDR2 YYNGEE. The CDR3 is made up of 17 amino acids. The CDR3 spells CASSVALERGAYNEQYF. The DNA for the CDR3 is TGTGCCAGCAGCGTAGCCTTGGAGCGGGGGGCCTACAATGAGCAGTACTTC.

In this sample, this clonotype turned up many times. CDR3 sequence reads: CASSLGLAGNYEQYF. The CDR3 region has the DNA TGTGCCAGCAGTTTAGGTCTAGCGGGGAACTACGAGCAGTACTTC. The chain couples TRBV12-3 or TRBV12-4 to TRBJ2-7; 9 bases line up with TRBD2. The CDR3 extends over 15 amino acids. J was trimmed by 3 bases and V by 1 base; bases with no gene match: 4.

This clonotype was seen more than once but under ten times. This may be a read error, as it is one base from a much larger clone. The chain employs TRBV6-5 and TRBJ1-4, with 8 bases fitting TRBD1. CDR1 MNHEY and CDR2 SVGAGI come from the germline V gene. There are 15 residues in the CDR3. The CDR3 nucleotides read TGTGCCAGCAGTCCCGGGACAGGAATAGATGAAAAACGGTTTTTT. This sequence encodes CASSPGTGIDEKRFF.

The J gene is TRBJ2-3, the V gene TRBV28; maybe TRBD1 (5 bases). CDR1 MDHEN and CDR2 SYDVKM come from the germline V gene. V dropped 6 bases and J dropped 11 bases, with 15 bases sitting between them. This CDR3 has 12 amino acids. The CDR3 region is CASRQGYNEQYF. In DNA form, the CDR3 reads TGTGCCAGCAGGCAGGGTTATAACGAGCAGTATTTT.

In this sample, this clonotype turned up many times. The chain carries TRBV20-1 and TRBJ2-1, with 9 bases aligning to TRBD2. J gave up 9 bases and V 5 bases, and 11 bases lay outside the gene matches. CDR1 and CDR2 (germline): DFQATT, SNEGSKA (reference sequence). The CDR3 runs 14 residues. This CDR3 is CSAPLGGGAIEQFF. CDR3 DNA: TGCAGTGCTCCGCTGGGCGGGGGGGCAATTGAGCAGTTCTTC.

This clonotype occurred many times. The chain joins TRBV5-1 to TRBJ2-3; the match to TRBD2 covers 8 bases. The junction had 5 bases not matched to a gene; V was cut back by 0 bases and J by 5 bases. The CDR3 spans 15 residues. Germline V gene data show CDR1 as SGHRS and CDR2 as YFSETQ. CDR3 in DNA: TGCGCCAGCAGCTTGGGTCGGGGGGGCGTAGATACGCAGTATTTT. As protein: CASSLGRGGVDTQYF.